The 3 T cell receptor beta chains below all came from one sample that was sequenced in a study of regulatory T cells in long-lasting Graves disease. Sample time point: persistent/refractory GD, antithyroid drugs over 5 years with positive TRAb. Following extraction of RNA from PBMCs, that RNA was used to make the TCR library. For TCR beta, libraries came from iRepertoire HTBI primers and Arm-PCR of CDR3 regions. In TCRdb, the multiplex PCR reads were re-called with MiXCR into one record per CDR3 protein. This table holds more than 300,000 distinct CDR3 sequences, roughly 23% found once. The sequencing used peripheral blood mononuclear cells (PBMCs), collected when the disease was refractory, from a patient treated with antithyroid drugs. These receptors were obtained from a woman in her thirties or forties with Graves disease.

There are a few counts of this clonotype. The chain has TRBV12-3 or TRBV12-4 and TRBJ2-2, with 8 nucleotides matching TRBD2. The CDR3 runs to 13 residues. The V segment lost 7 bases and the J segment 7 bases; nucleotides outside the gene matches: 5. In nucleotides, the CDR3 is TGTGCCAGCACCCCTAGCGGGCTCGGGGAGCTGTTTTTT. Protein product: CASTPSGLGELFF.

This clonotype was detected many times. This chain links TRBV27 with TRBJ2-3; 11 positions agree with TRBD2. There are 15 residues in the CDR3. Trimming cost V 6 bases and J 1 base; bases outside gene matches: 3. Germline V CDR1 and CDR2: MNHEY, SMNVEV (reference sequence). In DNA, the CDR3 is TGTGCCAGCAGATTGGGACTAGCGGGCACAGATACGCAGTATTTT. Residues: CASRLGLAGTDTQYF.

This clonotype was detected many times. The CDR3 is CASTMWGTDNYGYTF. DNA for the CDR3: TGTGCCAGCACCATGTGGGGCACTGACAACTATGGCTACACCTTC. The V gene is TRBV2, the J gene TRBJ1-2, with D tentatively TRBD1 (5 bases). The CDR3 is 15 amino acids. Deletions cut 7 bases from V and 2 bases from J, with 17 bases between. CDR1 and CDR2 from the germline V gene are SNHLY and FYNNEI.